This is a list of T cell receptor beta chains from one sample in a study of beta chain features in type 1 diabetes. Only in-frame clones appear in the TCRdb table, and some are missing; sequencing was by immunoSEQ multiplex PCR. The table records about 230,000 clones, more than 15% of them present only once. Sequences were obtained from naive CD4+ T cells from blood. These receptor sequences come from a man aged 30 to 39 with type 1 diabetes. Each CDR3 is given with its conserved first and last residue. Each record gives: J gene, clone size, V gene, D gene, CDR3 protein, CDR3 DNA. D genes are given only for firm matches. Some rows have no size entry. The others give once, few or many, or a class for an expanded clone.

TRBJ2-3 | few | TRBV29-1 | TRBD2 | CSVDRTSGRAHYF | TGCAGCGTCGATCGGACTAGCGGGAGGGCCCACTATTTT
TRBJ2-7 | . | TRBV29-1 | . | CSVESTHHEQYF | TGCAGCGTTGAAAGTACGCACCACGAGCAGTACTTC
TRBJ1-1 | . | TRBV29-1 | . | CSVDFYSMNTEAFF | TGCAGCGTTGACTTCTACAGCATGAACACTGAAGCTTTCTTT
TRBJ2-5 | few | TRBV28 | TRBD1 | CASSLTGLETQYF | TGTGCCAGCAGCTTGACAGGGTTGGAGACCCAGTACTTC
TRBJ2-5 | . | TRBV28 | . | CASRVSLETQYF | TGTGCCAGCAGGGTTTCCTTGGAGACCCAGTACTTC
TRBJ2-1 | few | TRBV7-8 | . | CASSLVDRGSYNEQFF | TGTGCCAGCAGCTTAGTGGACAGAGGCTCCTACAATGAGCAGTTCTTC
TRBJ2-7 | . | TRBV7-9 | TRBD1 | CASSLETGHYEQYF | TGTGCCAGCAGCTTAGAGACAGGGCACTACGAGCAGTACTTC
TRBJ2-1 | . | TRBV14 | . | CASSHRSGVGNEQFF | TGTGCCAGCAGCCACCGATCGGGAGTGGGTAATGAGCAGTTCTTC
TRBJ1-2 | few | TRBV30 | . | CAWGDGIYGYTF | TGTGCCTGGGGGGACGGAATCTATGGCTACACCTTC
TRBJ2-1 | . | TRBV29-1 | . | CSEIADSYNEQFF | TGCAGCGAGATAGCTGACTCCTACAATGAGCAGTTCTTC
TRBJ2-7 | . | TRBV9 | TRBD1 | CASSVSINRGDEQYF | TGTGCCAGCAGCGTATCTATCAACAGGGGTGACGAGCAGTACTTC
TRBJ2-1 | few | TRBV7-9 | . | CASSIPGGLMSEQFF | TGTGCCAGCAGCATCCCCGGGGGGCTAATGAGTGAGCAGTTCTTC
TRBJ2-5 | . | TRBV2 | . | CATRSRAETQYF | TGTGCCACCCGATCCCGCGCAGAGACCCAGTACTTC
TRBJ2-1 | . | TRBV7-2 | . | CASSEHQESEQFF | TGTGCCAGCAGCGAGCACCAGGAGTCTGAGCAGTTCTTC
TRBJ2-7 | . | TRBV9 | TRBD2 | CASSQQRETYEQYF | TGTGCCAGCAGCCAGCAGCGGGAAACCTACGAGCAGTACTTC
TRBJ2-5 | few | TRBV29-1 | TRBD2 | CSVWSGRETQYF | TGCAGCGTCTGGAGCGGGAGGGAGACCCAGTACTTC